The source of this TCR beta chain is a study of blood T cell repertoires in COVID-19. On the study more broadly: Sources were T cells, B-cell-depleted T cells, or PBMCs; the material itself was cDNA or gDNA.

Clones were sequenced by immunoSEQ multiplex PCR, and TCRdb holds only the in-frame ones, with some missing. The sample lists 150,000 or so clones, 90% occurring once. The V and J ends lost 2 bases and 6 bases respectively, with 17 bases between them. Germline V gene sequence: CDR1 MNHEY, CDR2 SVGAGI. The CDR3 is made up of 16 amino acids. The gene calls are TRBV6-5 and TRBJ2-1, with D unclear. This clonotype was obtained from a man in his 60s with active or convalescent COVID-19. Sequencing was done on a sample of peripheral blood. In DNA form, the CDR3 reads TGTGCCAGCAGTTACCCATCGTCAGGTGGTCCCAATGAGCAGTTCTTC. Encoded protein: CASSYPSSGGPNEQFF.